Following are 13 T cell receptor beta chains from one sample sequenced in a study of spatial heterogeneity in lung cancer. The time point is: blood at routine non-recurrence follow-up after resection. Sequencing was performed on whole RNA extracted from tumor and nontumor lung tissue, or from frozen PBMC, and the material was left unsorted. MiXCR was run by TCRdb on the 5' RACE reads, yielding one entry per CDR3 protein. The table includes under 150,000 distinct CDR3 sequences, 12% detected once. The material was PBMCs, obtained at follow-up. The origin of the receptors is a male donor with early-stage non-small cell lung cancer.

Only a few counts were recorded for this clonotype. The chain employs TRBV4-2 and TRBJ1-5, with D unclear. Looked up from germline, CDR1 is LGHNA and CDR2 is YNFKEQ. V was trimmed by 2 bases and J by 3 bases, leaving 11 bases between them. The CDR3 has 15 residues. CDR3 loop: CASSQLTADNQPQHF. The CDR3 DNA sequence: TGTGCCAGCAGCCAATTAACGGCAGACAATCAGCCCCAGCATTTT.

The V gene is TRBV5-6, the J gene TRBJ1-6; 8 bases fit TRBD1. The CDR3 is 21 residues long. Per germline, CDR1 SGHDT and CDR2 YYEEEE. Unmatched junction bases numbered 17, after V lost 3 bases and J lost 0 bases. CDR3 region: CASSSRYTDRGSSSYNSPLHF. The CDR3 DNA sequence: TGTGCCAGCAGCTCCCGCTATACCGACAGGGGTTCTTCCTCCTATAATTCACCCCTCCACTTT.

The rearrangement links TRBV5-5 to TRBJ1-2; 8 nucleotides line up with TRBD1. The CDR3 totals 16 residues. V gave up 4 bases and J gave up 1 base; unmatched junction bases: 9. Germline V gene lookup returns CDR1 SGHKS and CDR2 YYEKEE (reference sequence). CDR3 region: CASSLSTGEVNYGYTF. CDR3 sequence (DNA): TGTGCCAGCAGCCTGTCGACAGGGGAGGTTAACTATGGCTACACCTTC.

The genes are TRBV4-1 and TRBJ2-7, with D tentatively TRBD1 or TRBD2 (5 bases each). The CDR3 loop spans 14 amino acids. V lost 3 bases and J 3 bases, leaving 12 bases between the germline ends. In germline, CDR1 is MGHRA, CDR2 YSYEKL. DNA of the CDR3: TGCGCCAGCAGCCAGCCGGGACGGAACTACGAGCAGTACTTC. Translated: CASSQPGRNYEQYF.

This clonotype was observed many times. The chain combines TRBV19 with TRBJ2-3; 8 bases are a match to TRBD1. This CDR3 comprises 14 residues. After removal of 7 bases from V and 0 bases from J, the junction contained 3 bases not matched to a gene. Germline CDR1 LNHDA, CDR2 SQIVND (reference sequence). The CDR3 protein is CASKTGASTDTQYF. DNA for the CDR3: TGTGCCAGTAAGACAGGGGCTAGCACAGATACGCAGTATTTT. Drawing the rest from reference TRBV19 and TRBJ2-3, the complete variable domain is DGGITQSPKYLFRKEGQNVTLSCEQNLNHDAMYWYRQDPGQGLRLIYYSQIVNDFQKGDIAEGYSVSREKKESFPLTVTSAQKNPTAFYLCASKTGASTDTQYFGPGTRLTVL.

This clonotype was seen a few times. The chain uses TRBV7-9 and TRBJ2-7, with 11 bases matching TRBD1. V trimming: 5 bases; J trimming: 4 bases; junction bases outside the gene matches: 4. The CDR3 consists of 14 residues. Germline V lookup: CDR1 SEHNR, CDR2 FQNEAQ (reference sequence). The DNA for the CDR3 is TGTGCCAGCAGCACCGGGACAGGGGGATACGAGCAGTACTTC. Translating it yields CASSTGTGGYEQYF.

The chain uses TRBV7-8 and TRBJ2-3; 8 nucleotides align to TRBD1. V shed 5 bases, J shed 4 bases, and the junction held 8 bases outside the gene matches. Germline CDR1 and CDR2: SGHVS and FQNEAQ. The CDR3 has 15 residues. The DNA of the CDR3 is TGTGCCAGCAGCCCCGGACAGGGATACTCAGATACGCAGTATTTT. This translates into CASSPGQGYSDTQYF.

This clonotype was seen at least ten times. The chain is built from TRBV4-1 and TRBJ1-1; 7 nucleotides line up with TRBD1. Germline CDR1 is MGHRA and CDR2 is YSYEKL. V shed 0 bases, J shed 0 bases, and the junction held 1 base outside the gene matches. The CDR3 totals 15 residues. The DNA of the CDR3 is TGCGCCAGCAGCCAAGAGGGGACAGTGAACACTGAAGCTTTCTTT. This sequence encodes CASSQEGTVNTEAFF.

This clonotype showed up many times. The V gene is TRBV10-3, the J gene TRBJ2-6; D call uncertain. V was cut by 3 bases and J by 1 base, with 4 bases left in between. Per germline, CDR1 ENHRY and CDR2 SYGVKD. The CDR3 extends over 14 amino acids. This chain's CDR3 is CAISDSSGANVLTF. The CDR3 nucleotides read TGTGCCATCAGTGACAGTTCTGGGGCCAACGTCCTGACTTTC.

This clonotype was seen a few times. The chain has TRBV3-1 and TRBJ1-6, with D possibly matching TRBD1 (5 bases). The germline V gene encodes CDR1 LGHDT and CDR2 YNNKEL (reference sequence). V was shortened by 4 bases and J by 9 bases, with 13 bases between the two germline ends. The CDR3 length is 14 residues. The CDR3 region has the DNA TGTGCCAGCAGCCCACAGGTTAAGAGTTCACCCCTCCACTTT. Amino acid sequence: CASSPQVKSSPLHF.

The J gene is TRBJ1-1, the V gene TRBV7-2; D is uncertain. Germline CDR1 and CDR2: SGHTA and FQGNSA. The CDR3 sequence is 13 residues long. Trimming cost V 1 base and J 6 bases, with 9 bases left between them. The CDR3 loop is CASSLDQMSEAFF. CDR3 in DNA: TGTGCCAGCAGCTTAGATCAGATGTCTGAAGCTTTCTTT.

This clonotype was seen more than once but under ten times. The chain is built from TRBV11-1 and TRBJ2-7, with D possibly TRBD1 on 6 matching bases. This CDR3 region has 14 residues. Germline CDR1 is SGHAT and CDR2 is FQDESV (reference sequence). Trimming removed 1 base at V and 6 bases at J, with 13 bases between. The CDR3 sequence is CASSLGRGFGEQYF. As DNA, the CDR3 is TGTGCCAGCAGCTTAGGCAGGGGATTCGGCGAGCAGTACTTC.

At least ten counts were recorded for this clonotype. The CDR3 here is CSARTGNYGYTF. CDR3 DNA sequence: TGCAGTGCCCGGACAGGCAACTATGGCTACACCTTC. The V gene is TRBV20-1, the J gene TRBJ1-2; 7 positions agree with TRBD1. Germline CDR1 is DFQATT and CDR2 is SNEGSKA (reference sequence). The ends lost 6 bases at V and 2 bases at J; junction bases unmatched: 3. This CDR3 comprises 12 residues.